This TCR beta chain was identified during a study of shared clonotypes between healthy human individuals. General observations from the study: Lower generation probabilities were found for non-shared clonotypes than for those shared by all four donors. Sampling included only blood; tissue repertoires likely differ.

The V end lost 1 base, the J end lost 3 bases, and 7 bases lay between the germline ends. This CDR3 spans 13 amino acids. Germline V gene sequence: CDR1 LNHDA, CDR2 SQIVND (reference sequence). Only in-frame clones appear in the TCRdb table, and some are missing; sequencing was by immunoSEQ multiplex PCR. This table holds some 2 million clones, approximately 94% found once. As defined, naive CD8 cells were CD45RO-negative and positively selected for CCR7, with terminally differentiated effector memory CD45RA+ cells excluded. Comments on this clone: Its antigen is not identified. Other DNA sequences in this specimen translate into the identical CDR3.

The clonotype originates from a man between 18 and 35 years old in good health. The V and J genes are TRBV19 and TRBJ2-7, with D unresolved. Sequences were obtained from naive CD8+ T cells sorted from blood. The CDR3 DNA reads TGTGCCAGTAGTATAGGCCCGCACTACGAGCAGTACTTC. It is translated as CASSIGPHYEQYF.